This record concerns one TCR beta chain sequence. Clones were read by immunoSEQ multiplex PCR, and TCRdb kept only the in-frame ones, dropping some. This table holds about 50,000 clones, 60% to 85% found once. This sample was included in a study of PD-L1 blockade in urothelial cancer. Study-wide context: Blood samples contained a median 141,255 T cells.

It was locally advanced or metastatic urothelial carcinoma that patients had. The sequence came from a man between 65 and 85 years old with urothelial cancer. The sample consisted of PBMCs, taken around atezolizumab (anti-PD-L1) treatment.

CDR3 DNA: TGTGCCAGCAGCCAAGACAGAGCTAGCAATCAGCCCCAGCATTTT. Encoded protein: CASSQDRASNQPQHF. V usage is TRBV2 and J usage is TRBJ1-5; D is perhaps TRBD1 (5 bases). The V end lost 6 bases, the J end lost 0 bases, and 12 bases lay between the germline ends. The germline V gene encodes CDR1 SNHLY and CDR2 FYNNEI. The CDR3 has 15 residues.